This T cell receptor beta chain was sequenced in a study of vaccination effects on CD4 cells after COVID-19 (dated by TCRdb to between 2021 and 2023). With regard to the full study: Samples were taken from three convalescent patients early (day +14) and late (day +241, +227, +161 respectively) after vaccination. A total of more than 8 COVID-19 convalescent patients and 4 SARS-CoV-2-naive healthy vaccine recipients were included in the full study. Post-vaccine samples across the study were collected a median of 72 days after the second dose, with a range of 14 to 241. In the study, cultures from other donors were sequenced using the Oncomine TCR Beta short-read assay on an Illumina iSeq 100. In both COVID-19 convalescent patients and infection-naive vaccine recipients, the study compared SARS-CoV-2 spike-specific CD4+ TCR repertoires from before mRNA vaccination with those from after it.

Libraries were made using the immunoSEQ multiplex PCR assay. TCR beta CDR3 sequencing was performed on DNA from the cultured, isolated CD4+ T cells. In the authors' own workflow: The analysis removed non-productive TCR sequences, trimmed reads to the CDR3 region, and retained only CDR3s that were 7 or more amino acids long. Antigen-specific clonotypes were identified with the MANAFEST web app by comparing expansion in peptide wells against reference cultures. Positive clones required FDR<0.05 expansion versus reference and all other wells, odds ratio above 5, and frequency above 0.1% in two replicate wells. Clonotypes significantly expanded in SARS-CoV-2 spike wells and in at least one common cold coronavirus spike condition were defined as cross-reactive. Using the stringdist R package, CDR3 similarity was measured by Levenshtein distance, and unrooted trees were constructed with ape in R 3.6.1. Imported from immuneACCESS, the table was reduced by TCRdb to in-frame sequences with V and J called. These copies leave out some clones; in studies compared against another copy, an unresolved V gene accounts for under half, and the cause of the remainder is not known. D and trimming come from the DNA, and the V and J calls and clone size come from that table. The sample includes roughly 15,000 clones, with more than 65% observed a single time. The ten largest make up approximately 20% of the sample.

About this clone itself: It has no known antigen specificity. No base qualities exist here, and no much larger clone lies one base off it.

To identify antigen-specific CD4+ T cell clonotypes by their expansion, the ViraFEST assay first stimulated PBMC with viral peptide pools and then applied TCR sequencing. After more than 9 days of culture, CD4+ T cells were isolated with the EasySep CD4+ T cell isolation kit. Convalescent patients had PCR-confirmed SARS-CoV-2 infection between March and December 2020, before Alpha, Beta and Delta variants emerged in the United States. Each participant received two doses of an mRNA SARS-CoV-2 vaccine, either BNT162b2 or mRNA-1273. Some 2 million PBMC per well were cultured with around 10 ug/ml peptides in IMDM containing 5% human AB serum, about 9.7 IU/ml IL-2 and gentamicin. On days 3 and 7, half of the culture medium was replaced with fresh IL-2-containing medium. Each peptide stimulation condition was cultured in triplicate wells unless otherwise noted. PBMC were separated from whole blood using Ficoll-Paque Plus gradient centrifugation and were then either cryopreserved at -140C or used fresh. Overlapping peptide pools spanned the spike proteins of SARS-CoV-2 and the common cold coronaviruses HCoV-NL63, HCoV-OC43 and HCoV-229E. Genomic DNA was extracted from cultured CD4+ T cells with the QIAamp micro DNA kit.

The full study reports these points: Limitations of the study were the small number of convalescent patients and the absence of early post-infection timepoints. At late post-vaccination timepoints, both infection-induced and vaccine-induced clones showed marked clonal contraction, consistent with waning T cell responses. For convalescent patients, new clones induced by the vaccine made up most of the post-vaccine spike-reactive repertoire, and these new clones were largely distinct from the clones induced by infection.

CDR1 and CDR2 are drawn from the germline V gene (reference sequence): DFQATT, SNEGSKA. V is clipped by 3 bases and J by 2 bases, and the sequence between their germline boundaries is 13 bases long. The CDR3 goes from the cysteine to the phenylalanine over 14 residues. Just CDR3 DNA is preserved here, 42 bases in frame from base 1. The material was CD4+ T cells from PBMCs cultured with SARS-CoV-2 spike peptides, obtained after COVID-19 vaccination. The label giving this sample's cell subset or site can be read as: SARS-CoV-2 spike overlapping peptide pool stimulation. This TCR was recovered from a human donor who had a prior SARS-CoV-2 infection. The chain is encoded by TRBV20-1 joined to TRBJ1-1, with the identity of the D gene unclear. The CDR3: CSASYLGVNTEAFF. The bases read TGCAGTGCTAGTTACCTGGGAGTTAACACTGAAGCTTTCTTT.